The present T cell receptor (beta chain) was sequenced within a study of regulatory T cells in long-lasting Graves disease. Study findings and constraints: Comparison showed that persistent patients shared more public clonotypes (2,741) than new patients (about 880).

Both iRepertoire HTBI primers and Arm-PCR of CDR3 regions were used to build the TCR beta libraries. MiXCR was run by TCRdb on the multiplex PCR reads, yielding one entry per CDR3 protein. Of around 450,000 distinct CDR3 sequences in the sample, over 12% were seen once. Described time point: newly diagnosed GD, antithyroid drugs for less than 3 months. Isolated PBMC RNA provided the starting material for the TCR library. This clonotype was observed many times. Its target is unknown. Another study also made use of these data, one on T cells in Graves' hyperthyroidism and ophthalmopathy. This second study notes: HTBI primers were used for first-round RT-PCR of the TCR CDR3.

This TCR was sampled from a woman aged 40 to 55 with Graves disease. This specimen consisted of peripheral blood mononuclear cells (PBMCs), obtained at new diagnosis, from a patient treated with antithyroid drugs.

CDR3 loop: CASSPRSLQLIGNTIYF. CDR3 bases: TGTGCCAGCTCACCACGAAGCCTACAGCTAATTGGAAACACCATATATTTT. V usage is TRBV18 and J usage is TRBJ1-3; D is uncertain. Trimming removed 1 base at V and 3 bases at J, with 16 bases between. This CDR3 is 17 amino acids long. Germline V CDR1 and CDR2: KGHSH, LQKENI.